The T cell receptor beta chain described here comes from a study of follicular helper T cells after annual influenza vaccination. Here immunoSEQ multiplex PCR was the method, and the copy in TCRdb shows in-frame clones only, minus some. The sample comprises approximately 11,000 clones, roughly four fifths of which are singletons, and 0.85% to 0.9% rests with the top ten. V shed 8 bases, J shed 3 bases, and the junction held 19 bases outside the gene matches. The CDR3 contains 18 residues. This receptor was taken from an adult who received the influenza vaccine. V gene TRBV23-1 combines with J gene TRBJ2-7, with 10 bases lining up with TRBD2. TRBV23-1 is flagged as an ORF with uncertain function. This specimen was CXCR5- memory CD4+ T cells sorted from blood, taken 6 weeks after influenza vaccination. The CDR3 nucleotides read TGCGCCAGCGGACCTCCGGGACAGAAAACTAGCGGGGTCTACGAGCAGTACTTC. It codes for CASGPPGQKTSGVYEQYF.